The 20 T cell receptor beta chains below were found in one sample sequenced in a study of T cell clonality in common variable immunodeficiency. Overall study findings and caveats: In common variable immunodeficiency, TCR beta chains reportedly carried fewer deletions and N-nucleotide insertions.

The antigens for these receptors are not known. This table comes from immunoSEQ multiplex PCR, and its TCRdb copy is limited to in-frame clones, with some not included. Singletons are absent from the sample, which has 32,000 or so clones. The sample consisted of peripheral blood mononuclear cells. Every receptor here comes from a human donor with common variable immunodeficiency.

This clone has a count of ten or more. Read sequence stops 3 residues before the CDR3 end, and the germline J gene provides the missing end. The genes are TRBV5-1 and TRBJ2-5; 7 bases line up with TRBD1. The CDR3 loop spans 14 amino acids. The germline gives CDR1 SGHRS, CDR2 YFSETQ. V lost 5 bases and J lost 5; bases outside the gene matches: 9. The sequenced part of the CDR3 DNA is TGCGCCAGCAGTCCACAGGGGTTGGGGGAGACC. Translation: CASSPQGLGET. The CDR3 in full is CASSPQGLGETQYF.

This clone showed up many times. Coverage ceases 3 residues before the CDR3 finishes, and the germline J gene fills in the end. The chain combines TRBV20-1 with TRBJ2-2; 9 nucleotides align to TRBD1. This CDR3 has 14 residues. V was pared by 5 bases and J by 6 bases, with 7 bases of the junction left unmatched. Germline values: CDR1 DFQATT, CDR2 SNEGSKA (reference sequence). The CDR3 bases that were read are TGCAGTGCTGACAGGGGGGAAAGTGCCGGGGAG. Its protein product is CSADRGESAGE. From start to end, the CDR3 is CSADRGESAGELFF.

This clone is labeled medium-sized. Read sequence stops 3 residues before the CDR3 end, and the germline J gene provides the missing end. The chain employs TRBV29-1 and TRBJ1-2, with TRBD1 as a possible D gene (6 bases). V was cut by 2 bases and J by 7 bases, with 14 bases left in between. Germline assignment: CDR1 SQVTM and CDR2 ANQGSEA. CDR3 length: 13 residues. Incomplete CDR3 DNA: TGCAGCGTTGAAATGGGGCAGGGGACTGGC. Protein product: CSVEMGQGTG. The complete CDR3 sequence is CSVEMGQGTGYTF.

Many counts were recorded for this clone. CDR3 protein: CASSQGETQYF. The part of the CDR3 DNA that was read is TGTGCCAGCAGCCAGGGGGAGACC. The rearrangement joins TRBV5-6 to TRBJ2-5; possible D gene TRBD1, 6 bases. The read ends 3 residues before the CDR3 terminus; that terminus is restored from the germline J gene. This CDR3 has 11 amino acids. Trimming left V 4 bases short and J 5 bases short, with 6 bases between. Germline lookup yields CDR1 SGHDT and CDR2 YYEEEE.

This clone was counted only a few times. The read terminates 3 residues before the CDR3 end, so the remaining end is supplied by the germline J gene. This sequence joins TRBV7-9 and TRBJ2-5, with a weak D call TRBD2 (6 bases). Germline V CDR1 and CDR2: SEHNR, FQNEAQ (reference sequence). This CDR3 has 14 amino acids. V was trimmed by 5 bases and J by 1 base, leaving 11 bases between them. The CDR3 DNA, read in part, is TGTGCCAGCAGCCAACTGGGGGGCCAAGAGACC. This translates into CASSQLGGQET. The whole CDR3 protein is CASSQLGGQETQYF.

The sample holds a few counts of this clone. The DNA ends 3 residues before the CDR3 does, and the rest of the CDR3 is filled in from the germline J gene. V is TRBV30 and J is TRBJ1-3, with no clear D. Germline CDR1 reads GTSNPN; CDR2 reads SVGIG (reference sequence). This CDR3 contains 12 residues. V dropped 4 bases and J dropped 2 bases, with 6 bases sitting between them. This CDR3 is CAWKATGNTIYF. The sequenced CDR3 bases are TGTGCCTGGAAGGCCACTGGAAACACC. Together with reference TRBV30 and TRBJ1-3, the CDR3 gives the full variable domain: SQTIHQWPATLVQPVGSPLSLECTVEGTSNPNLYWYRQAAGRGLQLLFYSVGIGQISSEVPQNLSASRPQDRQFILSSKKLLLSDSGFYLCAWKATGNTIYFGEGSWLTVV.

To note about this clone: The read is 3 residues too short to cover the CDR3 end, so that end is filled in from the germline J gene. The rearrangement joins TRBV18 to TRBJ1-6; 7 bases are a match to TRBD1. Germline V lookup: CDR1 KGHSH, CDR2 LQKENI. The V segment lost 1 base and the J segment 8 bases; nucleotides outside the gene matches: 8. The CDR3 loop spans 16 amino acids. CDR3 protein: CASSPLGGGNDSPLHF. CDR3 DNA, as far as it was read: TGTGCCAGCTCACCACTTGGAGGGGGCAACGATTCACCC.

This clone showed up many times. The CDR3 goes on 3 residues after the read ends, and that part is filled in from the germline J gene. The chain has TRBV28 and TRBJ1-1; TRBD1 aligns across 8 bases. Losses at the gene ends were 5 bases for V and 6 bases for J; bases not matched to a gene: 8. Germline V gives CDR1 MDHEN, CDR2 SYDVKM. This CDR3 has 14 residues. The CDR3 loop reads CASSPGGKGAEAFF. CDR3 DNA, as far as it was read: TGTGCCAGCAGTCCAGGGGGCAAGGGCGCTGAA.

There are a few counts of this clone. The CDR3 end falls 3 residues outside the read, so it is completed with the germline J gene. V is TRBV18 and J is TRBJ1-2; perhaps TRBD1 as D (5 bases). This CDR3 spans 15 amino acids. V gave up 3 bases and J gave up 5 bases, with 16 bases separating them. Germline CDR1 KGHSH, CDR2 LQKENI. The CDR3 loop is CASSPTVGYGYGYTF. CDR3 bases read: TGTGCCAGCTCACCGACAGTGGGCTACGGGTATGGC.

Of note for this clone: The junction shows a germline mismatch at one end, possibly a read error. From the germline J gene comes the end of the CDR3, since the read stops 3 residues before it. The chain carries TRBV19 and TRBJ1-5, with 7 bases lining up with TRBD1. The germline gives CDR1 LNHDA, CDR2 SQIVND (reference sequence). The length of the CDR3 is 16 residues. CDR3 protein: CASSIDREGGKQPQHF. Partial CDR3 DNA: TGTGCCAGTAGTATCGACAGGGAGGGAGGCAAGCAGCCC.

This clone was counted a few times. The CDR3 sequence is CASSRLAWGTDTQYF. The sequenced CDR3 bases are TGTGCCAGCAGCCGTCTAGCATGGGGCACAGATACG. The chain carries TRBV7-9 and TRBJ2-3; D may be TRBD2 (5 bases). The missing CDR3 end, 3 residues past where the read stops, is filled in from the germline J gene. CDR1 is SEHNR and CDR2 is FQNEAQ in the germline V gene (reference sequence). The CDR3 contains 15 residues. V was clipped by 5 bases and J by 1 base, with 13 bases between them.

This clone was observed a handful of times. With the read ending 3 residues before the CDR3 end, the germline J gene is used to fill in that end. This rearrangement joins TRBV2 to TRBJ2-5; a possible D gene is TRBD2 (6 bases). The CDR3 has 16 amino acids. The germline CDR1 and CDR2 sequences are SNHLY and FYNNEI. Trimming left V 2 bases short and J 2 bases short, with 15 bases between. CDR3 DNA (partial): TGTGCCAGCAGTGAAAATCTAGCCCGGGGGCAAGAGACC. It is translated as CASSENLARGQET. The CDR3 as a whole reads CASSENLARGQETQYF.

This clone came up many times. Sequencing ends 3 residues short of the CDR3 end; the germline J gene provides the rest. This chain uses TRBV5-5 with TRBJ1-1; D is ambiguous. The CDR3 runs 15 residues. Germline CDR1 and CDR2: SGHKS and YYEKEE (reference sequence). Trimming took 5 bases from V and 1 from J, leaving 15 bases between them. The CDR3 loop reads CASRDDLGANTEAFF. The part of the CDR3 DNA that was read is TGTGCCAGCAGGGATGATCTGGGCGCGAACACTGAA.

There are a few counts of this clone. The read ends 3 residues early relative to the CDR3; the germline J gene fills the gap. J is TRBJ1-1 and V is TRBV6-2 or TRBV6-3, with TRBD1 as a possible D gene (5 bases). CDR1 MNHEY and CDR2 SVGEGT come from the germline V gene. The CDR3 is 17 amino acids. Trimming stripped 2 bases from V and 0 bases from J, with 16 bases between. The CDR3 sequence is CASSYPHERQLNTEAFF. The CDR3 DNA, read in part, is TGTGCCAGCAGTTACCCTCATGAGCGACAGCTGAACACTGAA.

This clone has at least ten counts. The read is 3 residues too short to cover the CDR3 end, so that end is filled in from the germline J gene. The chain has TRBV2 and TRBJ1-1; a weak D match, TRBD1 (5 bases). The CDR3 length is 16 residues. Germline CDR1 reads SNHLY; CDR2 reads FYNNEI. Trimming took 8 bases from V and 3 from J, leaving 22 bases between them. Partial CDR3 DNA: TGTGCCAGCGGCGAGCCCCGGGGCAGCGGGTACACTGAA. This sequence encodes CASGEPRGSGYTE. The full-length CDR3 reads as CASGEPRGSGYTEAFF.

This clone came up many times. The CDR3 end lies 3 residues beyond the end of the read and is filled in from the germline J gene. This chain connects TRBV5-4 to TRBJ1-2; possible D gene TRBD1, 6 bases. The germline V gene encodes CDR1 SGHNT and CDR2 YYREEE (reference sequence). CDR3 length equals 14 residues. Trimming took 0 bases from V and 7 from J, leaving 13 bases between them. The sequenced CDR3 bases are TGTGCCAGCAGCTTGGGGCAGGGGATTGGTGGC. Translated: CASSLGQGIGG. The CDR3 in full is CASSLGQGIGGYTF.

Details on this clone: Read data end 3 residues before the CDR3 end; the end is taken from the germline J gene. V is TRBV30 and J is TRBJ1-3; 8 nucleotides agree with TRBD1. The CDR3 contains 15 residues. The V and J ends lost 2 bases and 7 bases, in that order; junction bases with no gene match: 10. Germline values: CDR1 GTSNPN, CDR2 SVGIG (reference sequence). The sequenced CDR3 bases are TGTGCCTGGAGTCATCCGGGACAGGCAAGGAACACC. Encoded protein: CAWSHPGQARNT. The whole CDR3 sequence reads CAWSHPGQARNTIYF.

CDR3 in amino acids: CASSGLAGPQETQYF. CDR3 bases read: TGTGCCAGCAGTGGACTAGCGGGGCCCCAAGAGACC. The chain couples TRBV6-1 to TRBJ2-5, with 11 bases matching TRBD2. The read finishes 3 residues shy of the CDR3 end, and the germline J gene is used to complete it. The CDR3 is 15 residues long. Looked up from germline, CDR1 is MNHNS and CDR2 is SASEGT. The V and J ends lost 4 bases and 1 base, in that order; junction bases with no gene match: 2.

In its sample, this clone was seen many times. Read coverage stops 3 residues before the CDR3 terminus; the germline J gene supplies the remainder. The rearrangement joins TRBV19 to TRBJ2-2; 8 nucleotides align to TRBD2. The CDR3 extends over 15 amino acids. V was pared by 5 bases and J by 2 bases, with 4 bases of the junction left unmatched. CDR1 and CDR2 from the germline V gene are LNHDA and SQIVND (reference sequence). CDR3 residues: CASSPGGGNTGELFF. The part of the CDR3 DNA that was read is TGTGCCAGTAGTCCCGGGGGGGGTAACACCGGGGAG.

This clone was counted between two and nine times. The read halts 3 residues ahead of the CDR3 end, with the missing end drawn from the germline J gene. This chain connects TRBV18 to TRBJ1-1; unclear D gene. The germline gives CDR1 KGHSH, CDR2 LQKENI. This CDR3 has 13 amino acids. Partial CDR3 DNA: TGTGCCAGCTCACCACAAGGCGGAGTTTCC. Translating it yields CASSPQGGVS. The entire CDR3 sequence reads CASSPQGGVSAFF.